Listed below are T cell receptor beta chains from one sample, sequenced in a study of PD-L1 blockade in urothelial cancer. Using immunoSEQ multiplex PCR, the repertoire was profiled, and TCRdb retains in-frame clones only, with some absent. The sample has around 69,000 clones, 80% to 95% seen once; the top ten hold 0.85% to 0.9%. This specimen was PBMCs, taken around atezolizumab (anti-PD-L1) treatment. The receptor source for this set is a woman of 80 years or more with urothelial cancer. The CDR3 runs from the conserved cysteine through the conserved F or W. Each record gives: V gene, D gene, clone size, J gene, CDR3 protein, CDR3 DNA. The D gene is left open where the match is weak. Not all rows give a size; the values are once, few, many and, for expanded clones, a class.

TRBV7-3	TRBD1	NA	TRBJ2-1	CASSLAGGRGNNEQFF	TGTGCCAGCAGCTTAGCAGGGGGTAGGGGCAACAATGAGCAGTTCTTC
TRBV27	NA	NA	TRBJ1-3	CASSSNGGNTIYF	TGTGCCAGCAGTTCTAACGGTGGAAACACCATATATTTT
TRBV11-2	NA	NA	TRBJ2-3	CASSLLGGSKGDTQYF	TGTGCCAGCAGCTTACTCGGAGGGTCCAAAGGGGATACGCAGTATTTT
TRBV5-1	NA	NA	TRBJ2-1	CASSWDISEQFF	TGCGCCAGCAGCTGGGACATCTCCGAGCAGTTCTTC
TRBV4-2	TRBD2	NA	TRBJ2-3	CASSQPSGSQSDTQYF	TGTGCCAGCAGCCAACCTAGCGGGAGTCAGTCCGATACGCAGTATTTT
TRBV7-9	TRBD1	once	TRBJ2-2	CASSPGQGITGELFF	TGTGCCAGCAGCCCAGGACAGGGTATCACCGGGGAGCTGTTTTTT
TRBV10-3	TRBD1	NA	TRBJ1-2	CATSLETGTNYGYTF	TGTGCCACCAGCCTAGAGACAGGGACTAACTATGGCTACACCTTC
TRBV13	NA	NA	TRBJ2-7	CASSLGQEVPPSYEQYF	TGTGCCAGCAGCTTAGGCCAGGAGGTACCCCCCTCCTACGAGCAGTACTTC
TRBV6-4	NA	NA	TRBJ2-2	CASSRGPGDTGELFF	TGTGCCAGCAGTAGGGGACCAGGGGACACCGGGGAGCTGTTTTTT
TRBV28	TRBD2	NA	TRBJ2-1	CASSTGTSGRGEQFF	TGTGCCAGCAGCACTGGGACTAGCGGGAGAGGTGAGCAGTTCTTC
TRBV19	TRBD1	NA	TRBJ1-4	CASSDTGTGNEKLFF	TGTGCCAGTAGTGACACCGGGACAGGGAATGAAAAACTGTTTTTT
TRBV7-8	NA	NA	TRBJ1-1	CASSLEGLKGTEAFF	TGTGCCAGCAGCTTAGAGGGTCTTAAGGGGACTGAAGCTTTCTTT
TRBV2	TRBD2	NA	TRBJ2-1	CASYRDSGGNEQFF	TGTGCCAGCTACCGGGACTCGGGGGGCAATGAGCAGTTCTTC
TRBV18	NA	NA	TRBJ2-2	CASSTGPGELFF	TGTGCCAGCTCAACAGGGCCCGGGGAGCTGTTTTTT
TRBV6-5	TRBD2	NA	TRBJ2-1	CASSTGLAGNEQFF	TGTGCCAGCTCAACGGGACTAGCGGGCAATGAGCAGTTCTTC
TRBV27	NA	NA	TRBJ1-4	CASSLQGRNEKLFF	TGTGCCAGCAGTTTGCAGGGAAGGAATGAAAAACTGTTTTTT
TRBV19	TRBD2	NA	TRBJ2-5	CASSTGTSRLVPQYF	TGTGCCAGTAGTACGGGGACTAGCCGCCTCGTGCCCCAGTACTTC
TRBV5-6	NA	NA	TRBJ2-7	CASSSRGIVEQYF	TGTGCCAGCAGCTCACGGGGGATCGTCGAGCAGTACTTC
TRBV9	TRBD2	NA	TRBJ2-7	CASSVDAGGPGGLHEQYF	TGTGCCAGCAGCGTAGATGCGGGAGGGCCAGGGGGTCTCCACGAGCAGTACTTC
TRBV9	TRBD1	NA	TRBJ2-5	CASSTDRGRETQYF	TGTGCCAGCAGCACGGACAGGGGGCGAGAGACCCAGTACTTC
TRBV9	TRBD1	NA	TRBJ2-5	CASSPRSDRGKETQYF	TGTGCCAGCAGTCCCCGGTCTGACAGGGGGAAGGAGACCCAGTACTTC
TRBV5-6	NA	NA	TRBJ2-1	CASSFGGMRSYNEQFF	TGTGCCAGCAGCTTCGGGGGAATGAGGTCCTACAATGAGCAGTTCTTC
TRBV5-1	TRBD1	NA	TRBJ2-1	CASSLLRQGASYNEQFF	TGCGCCAGCAGCCTCCTTCGACAGGGGGCCTCCTACAATGAGCAGTTCTTC
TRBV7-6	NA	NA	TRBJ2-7	CASSPRQGGEQYF	TGTGCCAGCAGCCCTCGACAGGGAGGCGAGCAGTACTTC
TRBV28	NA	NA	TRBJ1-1	CASRYSLNGNTEAFF	TGTGCCAGCAGGTACAGCTTAAATGGGAACACTGAAGCTTTCTTT
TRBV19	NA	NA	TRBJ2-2	CASSIGRVNTGELFF	TGTGCCAGTAGTATTGGTCGAGTGAACACCGGGGAGCTGTTTTTT
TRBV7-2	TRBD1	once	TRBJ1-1	CASSFDRGVEAFF	TGTGCCAGCAGCTTCGACAGGGGAGTAGAAGCTTTCTTT
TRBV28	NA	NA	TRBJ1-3	CASSLTGELSGNTIYF	TGTGCCAGCAGTTTAACGGGGGAACTCTCTGGAAACACCATATATTTT
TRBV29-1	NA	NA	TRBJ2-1	CSVRENGQFF	TGCAGCGTTCGGGAGAACGGGCAGTTCTTC
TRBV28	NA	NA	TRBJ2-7	CASSLQGYEQYF	TGTGCCAGCAGTCTACAGGGTTACGAGCAGTACTTC
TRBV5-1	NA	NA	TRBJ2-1	CASSLFADSYNEQFF	TGCGCCAGCAGCTTGTTTGCGGACTCCTACAATGAGCAGTTCTTC
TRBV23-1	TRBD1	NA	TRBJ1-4	CAEPGQGNEKLFF	TGCGCCGAGCCGGGACAGGGGAATGAAAAACTGTTTTTT
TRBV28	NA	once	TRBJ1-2	CASSLLGDGYTF	TGTGCCAGCAGTTTATTAGGGGATGGCTACACCTTC
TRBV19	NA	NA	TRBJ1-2	CASKSGSANYGYTF	TGTGCCAGTAAGTCGGGGTCGGCGAACTATGGCTACACCTTC
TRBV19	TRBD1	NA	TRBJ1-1	CASINLPGQGGTEAFF	TGTGCCAGTATCAATCTCCCCGGACAGGGGGGTACTGAAGCTTTCTTT
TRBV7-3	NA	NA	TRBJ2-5	CASSLPSGLQETQYF	TGTGCCAGCAGCCTACCGAGCGGACTCCAAGAGACCCAGTACTTC
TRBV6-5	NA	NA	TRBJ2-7	CASGGSGSSYEQYF	TGTGCCAGCGGGGGCTCCGGGTCCTCCTACGAGCAGTACTTC
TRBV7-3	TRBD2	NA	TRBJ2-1	CASSPRGGEQFF	TGTGCCAGCAGCCCCCGCGGGGGTGAGCAGTTCTTC
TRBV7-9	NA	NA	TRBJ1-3	CASIRSAGNTIYF	TGTGCCAGCATAAGGAGTGCTGGAAACACCATATATTTT
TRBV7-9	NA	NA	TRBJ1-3	CASSLGTASAGNTIYF	TGTGCCAGCAGCTTAGGGACAGCATCTGCTGGAAACACCATATATTTT
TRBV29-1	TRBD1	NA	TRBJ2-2	CSVTRGTGPGELFF	TGCAGCGTAACCCGCGGGACAGGGCCCGGGGAGCTGTTTTTT
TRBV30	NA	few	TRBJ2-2	CAWSVLEAGELFF	TGTGCCTGGAGTGTACTGGAGGCCGGGGAGCTGTTTTTT
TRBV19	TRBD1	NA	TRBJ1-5	CASTWDRGNQPQHF	TGTGCCAGTACCTGGGACAGGGGCAATCAGCCCCAGCATTTT
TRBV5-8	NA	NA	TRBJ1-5	CASSLTPVNQPQHF	TGTGCCAGCAGCTTAACCCCAGTCAATCAGCCCCAGCATTTT
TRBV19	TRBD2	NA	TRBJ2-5	CASSSSAGGPRETQYF	TGTGCCAGTAGTAGTTCAGCGGGAGGGCCTCGTGAGACCCAGTACTTC